This TCR beta chain was retrieved from a study of blood T cells in healthy people across ages. At the level of the study: Roughly one uniquely barcoded beta molecule per two T cells was captured. The study, taken as a whole, reports: Using unsorted PBMCs precluded a conclusive naive versus antigen-experienced comparison.

This clonotype was detected a few times. The antigen is undetermined. The CDR3 is made up of 13 amino acids. Germline V CDR1 and CDR2: DFQATT, SNEGSKA (reference sequence). Trimming stripped 5 bases from V and 0 bases from J, with 8 bases between. Samples each had at least 5.5 micrograms of total RNA extracted. Alongside a J-beta primer mix, a sample-barcoded 5' primer served in a second PCR lasting roughly 6 to 12 cycles. TCRdb re-analysed the 5' RACE reads in MiXCR, keeping a single row per CDR3 protein. The sample lists around 1,600,000 distinct CDR3 sequences, 42% seen once, with about 4% in the top ten.

Sequencing used blood. The rearrangement uses TRBV20-1 and TRBJ2-1; D is unresolved. The clonotype originates from a woman in her late teens or twenties in good health. CDR3 amino acids: CSAPQSSYNEQFF. DNA of the CDR3: TGCAGTGCTCCCCAGAGCTCCTACAATGAGCAGTTCTTC.